The text below deals with one T cell receptor beta chain. V trimming: 5 bases; J trimming: 8 bases; junction bases outside the gene matches: 8. This CDR3 is 16 amino acids long. The germline gives CDR1 SEHNR, CDR2 FQNEAQ (reference sequence). The data are from a study of blood T cell dynamics during melanoma immunotherapy. Clones were sequenced by immunoSEQ multiplex PCR, and TCRdb holds only the in-frame ones, with some missing. The sample records over a hundred clones, more than 65% being singletons. Time point of the sample: pre-treatment baseline. This chain uses TRBV7-9 with TRBJ2-2; TRBD2 aligns across 13 bases. This sequence originates from a human donor with melanoma. The material was cell-free DNA from blood, obtained from a patient treated with checkpoint blockade. This CDR3 is CASSRGLAGEAGELFF. CDR3 nucleotide sequence: TGTGCCAGCAGCCGAGGACTAGCGGGAGAGGCTGGGGAGCTGTTTTTT.